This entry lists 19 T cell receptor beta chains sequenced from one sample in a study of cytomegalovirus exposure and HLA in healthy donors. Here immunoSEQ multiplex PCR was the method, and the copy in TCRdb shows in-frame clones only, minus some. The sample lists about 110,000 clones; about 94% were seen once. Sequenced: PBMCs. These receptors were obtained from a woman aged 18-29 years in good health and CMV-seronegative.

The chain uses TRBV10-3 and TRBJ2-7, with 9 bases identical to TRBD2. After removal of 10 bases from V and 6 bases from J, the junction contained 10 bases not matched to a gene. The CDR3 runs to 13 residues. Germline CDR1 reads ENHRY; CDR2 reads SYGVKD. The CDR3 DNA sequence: TGTGCCACCCTAGCGGGACCTTATAGCGAGCAGTACTTC. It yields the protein CATLAGPYSEQYF.

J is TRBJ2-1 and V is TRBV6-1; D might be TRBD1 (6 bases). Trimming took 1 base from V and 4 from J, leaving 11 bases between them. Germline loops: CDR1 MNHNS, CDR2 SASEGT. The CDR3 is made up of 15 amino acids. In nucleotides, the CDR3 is TGTGCCAGCAGTGAAGTCTTGGGGGCGTACAATGAGCAGTTCTTC. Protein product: CASSEVLGAYNEQFF.

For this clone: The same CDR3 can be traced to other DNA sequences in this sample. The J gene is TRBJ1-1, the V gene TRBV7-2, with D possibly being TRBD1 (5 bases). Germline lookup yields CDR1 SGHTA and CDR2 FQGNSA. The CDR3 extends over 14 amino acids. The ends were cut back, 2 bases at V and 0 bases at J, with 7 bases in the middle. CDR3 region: CASSLRGLNTEAFF. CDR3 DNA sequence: TGTGCCAGCAGCTTAAGGGGTCTGAACACTGAAGCTTTCTTT.

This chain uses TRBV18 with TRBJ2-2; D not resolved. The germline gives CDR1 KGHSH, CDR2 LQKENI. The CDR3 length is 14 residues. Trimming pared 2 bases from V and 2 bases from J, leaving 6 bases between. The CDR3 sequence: CASSPRTNTGELFF. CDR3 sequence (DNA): TGTGCCAGCTCACCAAGAACAAACACCGGGGAGCTGTTTTTT.

CDR3 sequence reads: CASSRSGGERETQYF. The DNA of the CDR3 is TGTGCCAGCAGCCGTAGCGGGGGGGAAAGGGAGACCCAGTACTTC. The V and J genes are TRBV11-2 and TRBJ2-5; 11 bases match TRBD2. The V and J ends lost 5 bases and 5 bases, in that order; junction bases with no gene match: 7. Looked up from germline, CDR1 is SGHAT and CDR2 is FQNNGV. This CDR3 region has 15 residues.

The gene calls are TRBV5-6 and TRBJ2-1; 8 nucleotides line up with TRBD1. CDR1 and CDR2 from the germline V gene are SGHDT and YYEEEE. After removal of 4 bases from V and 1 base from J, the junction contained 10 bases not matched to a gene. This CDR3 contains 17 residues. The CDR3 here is CASSPGQGSLSYNEQFF. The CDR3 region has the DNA TGTGCCAGCAGCCCCGGACAGGGATCACTTTCCTACAATGAGCAGTTCTTC.

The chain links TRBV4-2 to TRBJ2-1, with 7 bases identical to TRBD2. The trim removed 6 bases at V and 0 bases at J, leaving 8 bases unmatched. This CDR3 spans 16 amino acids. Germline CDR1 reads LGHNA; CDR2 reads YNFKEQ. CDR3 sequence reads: CASRALGGFSYNEQFF. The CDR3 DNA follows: TGTGCCAGCAGAGCATTGGGGGGGTTCTCCTACAATGAGCAGTTCTTC.

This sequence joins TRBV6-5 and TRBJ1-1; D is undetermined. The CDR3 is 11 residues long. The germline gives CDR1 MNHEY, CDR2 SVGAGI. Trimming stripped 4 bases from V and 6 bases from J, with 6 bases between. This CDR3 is CASSWRAEAFF. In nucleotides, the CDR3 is TGTGCCAGCAGTTGGCGGGCTGAAGCTTTCTTT.

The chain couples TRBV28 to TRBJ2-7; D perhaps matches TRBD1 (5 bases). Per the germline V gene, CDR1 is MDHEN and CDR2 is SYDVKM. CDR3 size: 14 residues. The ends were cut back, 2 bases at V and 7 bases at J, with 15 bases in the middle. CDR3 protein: CASSLAAGWGEQYF. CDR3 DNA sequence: TGTGCCAGCAGTTTAGCGGCAGGGTGGGGAGAGCAGTACTTC.

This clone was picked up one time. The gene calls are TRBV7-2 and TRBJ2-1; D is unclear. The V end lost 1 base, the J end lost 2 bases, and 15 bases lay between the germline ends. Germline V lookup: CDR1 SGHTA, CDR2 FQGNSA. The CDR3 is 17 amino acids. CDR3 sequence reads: CASSLGFGQPPYNEQFF. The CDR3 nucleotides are TGTGCCAGCAGCTTAGGGTTTGGGCAACCACCCTACAATGAGCAGTTCTTC.

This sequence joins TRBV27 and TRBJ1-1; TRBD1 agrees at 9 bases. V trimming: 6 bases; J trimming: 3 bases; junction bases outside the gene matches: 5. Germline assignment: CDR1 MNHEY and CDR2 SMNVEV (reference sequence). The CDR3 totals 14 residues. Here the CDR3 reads CASRRWDRDTEAFF. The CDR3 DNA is TGTGCCAGCAGGCGGTGGGACAGGGACACTGAAGCTTTCTTT.

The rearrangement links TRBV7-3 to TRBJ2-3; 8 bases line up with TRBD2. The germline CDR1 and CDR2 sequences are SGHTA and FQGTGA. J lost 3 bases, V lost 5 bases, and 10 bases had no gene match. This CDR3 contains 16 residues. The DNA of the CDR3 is TGTGCCAGCAGCCCTGATTCGGGGGGGCCGACAGATACGCAGTATTTT. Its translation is CASSPDSGGPTDTQYF.

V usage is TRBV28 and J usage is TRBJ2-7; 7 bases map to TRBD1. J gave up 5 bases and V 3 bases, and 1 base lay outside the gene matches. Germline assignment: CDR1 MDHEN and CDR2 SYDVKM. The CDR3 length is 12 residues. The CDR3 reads CASSLQGDEQYF. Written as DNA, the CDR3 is TGTGCCAGCAGTTTGCAGGGGGACGAGCAGTACTTC.

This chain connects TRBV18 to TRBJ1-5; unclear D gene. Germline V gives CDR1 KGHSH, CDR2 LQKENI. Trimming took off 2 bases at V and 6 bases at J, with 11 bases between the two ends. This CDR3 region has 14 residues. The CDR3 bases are TGTGCCAGCTCACCAGCGCCAGGTCCTCAGCCCCAGCATTTT. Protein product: CASSPAPGPQPQHF.

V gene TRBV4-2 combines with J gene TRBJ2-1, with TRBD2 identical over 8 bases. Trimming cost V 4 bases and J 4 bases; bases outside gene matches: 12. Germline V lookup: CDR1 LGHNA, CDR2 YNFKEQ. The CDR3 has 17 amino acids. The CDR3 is CASSRGGSGVTYNEQFF. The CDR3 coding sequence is TGTGCCAGCAGCCGAGGTGGTAGCGGGGTTACTTACAATGAGCAGTTCTTC.

Here the CDR3 reads CASSYAGTNTEAFF. The DNA of the CDR3 is TGTGCCAGCAGTTACGCAGGGACAAACACTGAAGCTTTCTTT. The chain employs TRBV6-5 and TRBJ1-1; tentatively, D is TRBD1 (6 bases). V was pared by 2 bases and J by 2 bases, with 9 bases between. The CDR3 loop spans 14 amino acids. The germline CDR1 and CDR2 sequences are MNHEY and SVGAGI.

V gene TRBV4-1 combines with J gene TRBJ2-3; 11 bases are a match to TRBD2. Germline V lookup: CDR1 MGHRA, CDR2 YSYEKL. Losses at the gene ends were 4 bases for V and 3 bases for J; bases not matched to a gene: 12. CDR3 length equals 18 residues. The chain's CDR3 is CASSPGVAGGPTTDTQYF. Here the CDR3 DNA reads TGCGCCAGCAGCCCCGGGGTAGCGGGGGGGCCCACAACAGATACGCAGTATTTT.

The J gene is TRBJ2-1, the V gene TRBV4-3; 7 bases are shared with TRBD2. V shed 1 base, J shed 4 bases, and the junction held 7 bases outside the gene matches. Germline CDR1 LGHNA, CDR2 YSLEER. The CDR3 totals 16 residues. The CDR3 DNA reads TGCGCCAGCAGCCAAGGTCTGCGGGGGAAATACAATGAGCAGTTCTTC. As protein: CASSQGLRGKYNEQFF.

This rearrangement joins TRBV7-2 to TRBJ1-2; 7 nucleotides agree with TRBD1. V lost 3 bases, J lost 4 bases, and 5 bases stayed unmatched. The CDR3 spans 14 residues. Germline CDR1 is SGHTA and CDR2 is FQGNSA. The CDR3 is CASSLQTGTYGYTF. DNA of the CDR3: TGTGCCAGCAGCTTGCAGACAGGGACCTATGGCTACACCTTC.